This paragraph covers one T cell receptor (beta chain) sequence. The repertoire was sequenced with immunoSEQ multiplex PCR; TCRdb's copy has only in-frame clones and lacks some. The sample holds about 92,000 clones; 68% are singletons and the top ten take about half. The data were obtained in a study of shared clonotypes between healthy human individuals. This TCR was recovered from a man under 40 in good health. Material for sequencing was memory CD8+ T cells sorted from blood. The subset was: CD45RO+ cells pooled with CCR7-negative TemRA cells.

The CDR3 spells CASSLFPRIEQYF. As DNA, the CDR3 is TGTGCCAGCAGTTTATTTCCGCGCATCGAGCAGTACTTC. The rearrangement joins TRBV28 to TRBJ2-7, with no clear D. The CDR3 totals 13 residues. The V end was cut by 1 base, the J end by 6 bases, with 10 bases between. CDR1 and CDR2 (germline): MDHEN, SYDVKM. Combining the CDR3 with reference TRBV28 and TRBJ2-7 gives the whole variable domain DVKVTQSSRYLVKRTGEKVFLECVQDMDHENMFWYRQDPGLGLRLIYFSYDVKMKEKGDIPEGYSVSREKKERFSLILESASTNQTSMYLCASSLFPRIEQYFGPGTRLTVT.